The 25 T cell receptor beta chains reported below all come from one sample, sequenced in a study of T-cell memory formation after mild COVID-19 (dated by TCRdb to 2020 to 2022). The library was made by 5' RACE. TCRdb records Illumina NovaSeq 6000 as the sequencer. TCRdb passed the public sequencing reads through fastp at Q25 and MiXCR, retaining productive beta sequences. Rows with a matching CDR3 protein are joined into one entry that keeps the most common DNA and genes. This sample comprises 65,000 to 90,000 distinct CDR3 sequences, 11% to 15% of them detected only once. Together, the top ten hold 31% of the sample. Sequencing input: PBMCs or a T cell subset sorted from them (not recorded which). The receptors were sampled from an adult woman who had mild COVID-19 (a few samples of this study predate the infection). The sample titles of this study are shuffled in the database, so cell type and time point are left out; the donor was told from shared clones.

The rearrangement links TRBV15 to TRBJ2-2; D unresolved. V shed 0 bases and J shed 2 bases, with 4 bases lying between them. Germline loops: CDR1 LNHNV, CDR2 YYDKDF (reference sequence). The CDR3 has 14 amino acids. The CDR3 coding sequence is TGTGCCACCAGCAGAGATCTAAACACCGGGGAGCTGTTTTTT. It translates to CATSRDLNTGELFF.

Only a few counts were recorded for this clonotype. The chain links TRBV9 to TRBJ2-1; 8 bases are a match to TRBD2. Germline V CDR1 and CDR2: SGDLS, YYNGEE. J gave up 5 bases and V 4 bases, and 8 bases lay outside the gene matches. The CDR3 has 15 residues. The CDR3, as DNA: TGTGCCAGCAGCCCTCATAGCGGGATAAACAATGAGCAGTTCTTC. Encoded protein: CASSPHSGINNEQFF.

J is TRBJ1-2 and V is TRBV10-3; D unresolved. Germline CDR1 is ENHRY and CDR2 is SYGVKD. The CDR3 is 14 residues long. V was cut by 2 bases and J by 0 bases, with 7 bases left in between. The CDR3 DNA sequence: TGTGCCATCAGTGAGGCGCCGGCTAACTATGGCTACACCTTC. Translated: CAISEAPANYGYTF.

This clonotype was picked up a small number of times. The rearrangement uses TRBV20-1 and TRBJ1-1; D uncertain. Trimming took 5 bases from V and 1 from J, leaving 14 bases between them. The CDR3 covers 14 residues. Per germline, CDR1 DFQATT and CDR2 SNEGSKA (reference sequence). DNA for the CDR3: TGCAGTGCTTACTCACTTATTAGGAACACTGAAGCTTTCTTT. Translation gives CSAYSLIRNTEAFF.

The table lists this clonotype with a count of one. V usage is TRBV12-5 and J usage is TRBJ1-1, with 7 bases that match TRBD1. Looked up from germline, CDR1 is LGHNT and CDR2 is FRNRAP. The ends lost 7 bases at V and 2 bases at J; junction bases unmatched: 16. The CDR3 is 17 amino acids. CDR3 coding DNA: TGTGCTAGTGCGGCTAGACTCCTGGGACAGCTAAACACTGAAGCTTTCTTT. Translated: CASAARLLGQLNTEAFF. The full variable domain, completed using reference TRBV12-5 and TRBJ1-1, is DARVTQTPRHKVTEMGQEVTMRCQPILGHNTVFWYRQTMMQGLELLAYFRNRAPLDDSGMPKDRFSAEMPDATLATLKIQPSEPRDSAVYFCASAARLLGQLNTEAFFGQGTRLTVV.

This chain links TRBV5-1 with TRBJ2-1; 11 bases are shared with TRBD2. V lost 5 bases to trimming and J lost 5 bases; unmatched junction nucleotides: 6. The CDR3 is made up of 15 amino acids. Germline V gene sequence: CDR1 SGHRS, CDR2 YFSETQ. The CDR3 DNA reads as TGCGCCAGCAGTTCACCGGGACTAGCGGACAATGAGCAGTTCTTC. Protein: CASSSPGLADNEQFF. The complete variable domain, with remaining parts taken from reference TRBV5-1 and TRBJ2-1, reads KAGVTQTPRYLIKTRGQQVTLSCSPISGHRSVSWYQQTPGQGLQFLFEYFSETQRNKGNFPGRFSGRQFSNSRSEMNVSTLELGDSALYLCASSSPGLADNEQFFGPGTRLTVL.

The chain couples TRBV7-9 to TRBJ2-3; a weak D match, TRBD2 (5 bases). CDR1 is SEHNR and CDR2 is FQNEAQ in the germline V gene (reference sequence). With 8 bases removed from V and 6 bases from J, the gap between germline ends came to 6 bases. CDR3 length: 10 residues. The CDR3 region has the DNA TGTGCCAGCGGGAGTGATACGCAGTATTTT. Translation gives CASGSDTQYF.

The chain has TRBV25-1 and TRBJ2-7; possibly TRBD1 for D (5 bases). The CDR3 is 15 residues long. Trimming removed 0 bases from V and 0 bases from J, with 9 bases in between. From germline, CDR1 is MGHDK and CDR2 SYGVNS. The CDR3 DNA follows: TGTGCCAGCAGTGAATATGGGGCCCGCTCCTACGAGCAGTACTTC. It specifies CASSEYGARSYEQYF.

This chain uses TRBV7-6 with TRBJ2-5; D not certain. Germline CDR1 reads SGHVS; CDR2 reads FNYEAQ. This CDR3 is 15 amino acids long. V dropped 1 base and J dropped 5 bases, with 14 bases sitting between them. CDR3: CASSLGRTFGETQYF. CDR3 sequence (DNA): TGTGCCAGCAGCTTAGGGCGGACCTTCGGGGAGACCCAGTACTTC.

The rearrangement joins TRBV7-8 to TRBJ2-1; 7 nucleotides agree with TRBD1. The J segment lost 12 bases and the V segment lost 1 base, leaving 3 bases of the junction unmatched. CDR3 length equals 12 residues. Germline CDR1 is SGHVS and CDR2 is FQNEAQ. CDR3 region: CASSLVGDRQFF. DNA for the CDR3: TGTGCCAGCAGCTTAGTGGGGGACAGGCAGTTCTTC.

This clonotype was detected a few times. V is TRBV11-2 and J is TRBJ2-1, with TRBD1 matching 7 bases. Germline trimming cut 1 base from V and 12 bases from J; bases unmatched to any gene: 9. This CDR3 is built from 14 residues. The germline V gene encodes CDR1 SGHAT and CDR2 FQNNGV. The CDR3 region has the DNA TGTGCCAGCAGCTTAGGTTATACAGGGGACGGGCAGTTCTTC. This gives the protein CASSLGYTGDGQFF.

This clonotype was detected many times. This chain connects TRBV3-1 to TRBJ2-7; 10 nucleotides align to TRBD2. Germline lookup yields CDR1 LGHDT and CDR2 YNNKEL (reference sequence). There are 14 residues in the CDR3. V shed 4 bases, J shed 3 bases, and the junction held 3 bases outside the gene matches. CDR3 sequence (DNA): TGTGCCAGCAGCCCTCTAGCGGGAGACTACGAGCAGTACTTC. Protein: CASSPLAGDYEQYF.

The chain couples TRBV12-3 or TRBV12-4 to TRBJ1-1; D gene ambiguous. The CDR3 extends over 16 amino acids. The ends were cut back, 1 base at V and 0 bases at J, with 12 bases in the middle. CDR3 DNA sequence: TGTGCCAGCAGTTTAGAGTTTTACGGGCTGAACACTGAAGCTTTCTTT. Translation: CASSLEFYGLNTEAFF.

CDR3 amino acids: CASIHGTRVSYNEQFF. In DNA form, the CDR3 reads TGTGCCAGCATCCACGGGACTAGGGTTTCCTACAATGAGCAGTTCTTC. This chain connects TRBV7-9 to TRBJ2-1; TRBD2 matches 8 bases. Germline V lookup: CDR1 SEHNR, CDR2 FQNEAQ (reference sequence). The CDR3 has 16 residues. V trimming: 7 bases; J trimming: 1 base; junction bases outside the gene matches: 9.

The CDR3 sequence: CASSAHQGHEQYF. The CDR3 DNA reads as TGTGCCAGCAGTGCACACCAGGGCCACGAGCAGTACTTC. The chain carries TRBV12-3 or TRBV12-4 and TRBJ2-7; TRBD1 is a possible D gene (5 bases). The CDR3 is 13 residues long. V lost 5 bases and J lost 5, with 13 bases in between.

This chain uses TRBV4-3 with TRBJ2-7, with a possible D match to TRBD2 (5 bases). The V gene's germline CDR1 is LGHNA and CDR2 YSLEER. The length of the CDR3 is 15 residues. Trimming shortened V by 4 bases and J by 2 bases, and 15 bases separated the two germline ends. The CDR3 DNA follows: TGCGCCAGCAGCCCGTCGGGGTACGGCCCCTACGAGCAGTACTTC. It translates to CASSPSGYGPYEQYF.

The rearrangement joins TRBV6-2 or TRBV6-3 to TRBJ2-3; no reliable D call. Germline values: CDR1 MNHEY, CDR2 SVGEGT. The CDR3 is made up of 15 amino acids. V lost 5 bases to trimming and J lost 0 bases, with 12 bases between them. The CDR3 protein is CASSPSSGSTDTQYF. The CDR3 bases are TGTGCCAGCAGTCCTTCTTCTGGGAGCACAGATACGCAGTATTTT.

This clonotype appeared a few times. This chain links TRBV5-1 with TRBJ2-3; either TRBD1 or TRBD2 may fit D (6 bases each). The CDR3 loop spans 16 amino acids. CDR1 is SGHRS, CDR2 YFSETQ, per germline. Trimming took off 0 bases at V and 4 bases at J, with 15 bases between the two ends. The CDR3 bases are TGCGCCAGCAGCTTGGTGGTGGCAGGGGAGGCAGATACGCAGTATTTT. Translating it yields CASSLVVAGEADTQYF. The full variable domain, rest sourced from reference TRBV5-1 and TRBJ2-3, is KAGVTQTPRYLIKTRGQQVTLSCSPISGHRSVSWYQQTPGQGLQFLFEYFSETQRNKGNFPGRFSGRQFSNSRSEMNVSTLELGDSALYLCASSLVVAGEADTQYFGPGTRLTVL.

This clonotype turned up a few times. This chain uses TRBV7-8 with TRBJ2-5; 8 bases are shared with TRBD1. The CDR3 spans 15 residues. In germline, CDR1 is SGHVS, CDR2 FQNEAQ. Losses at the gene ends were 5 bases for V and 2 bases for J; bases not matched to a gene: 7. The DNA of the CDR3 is TGTGCCAGCAGCCGGCCAGGACAGGGTCAAGAGACCCAGTACTTC. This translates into CASSRPGQGQETQYF.

The CDR3 protein is CASSLPHGQGPNTEAFF. CDR3 bases: TGTGCCAGCAGCCTACCACACGGACAGGGACCGAACACTGAAGCTTTCTTT. The chain employs TRBV9 and TRBJ1-1, with 8 bases fitting TRBD1. The germline gives CDR1 SGDLS, CDR2 YYNGEE. This CDR3 is 17 amino acids long. The V gene end was trimmed by 4 bases and the J gene end by 1 base; junction bases not matched to a gene: 12.

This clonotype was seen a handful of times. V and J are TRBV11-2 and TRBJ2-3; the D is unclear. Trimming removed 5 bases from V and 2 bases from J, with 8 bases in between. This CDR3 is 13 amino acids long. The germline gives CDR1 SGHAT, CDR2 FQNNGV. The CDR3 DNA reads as TGTGCCAGCAGCGAGCAGGTCACAGATACGCAGTATTTT. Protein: CASSEQVTDTQYF. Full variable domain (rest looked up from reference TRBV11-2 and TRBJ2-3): EAGVAQSPRYKIIEKRQSVAFWCNPISGHATLYWYQQILGQGPKLLIQFQNNGVVDDSQLPKDRFSAERLKGVDSTLKIQPAKLEDSAVYLCASSEQVTDTQYFGPGTRLTVL.

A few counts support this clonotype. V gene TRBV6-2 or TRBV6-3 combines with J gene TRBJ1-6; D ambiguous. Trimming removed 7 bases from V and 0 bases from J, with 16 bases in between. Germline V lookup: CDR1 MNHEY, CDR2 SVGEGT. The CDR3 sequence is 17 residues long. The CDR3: CASKLRVPGSYNSPLHF. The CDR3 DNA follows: TGTGCCAGCAAATTACGGGTACCCGGCTCCTATAATTCACCCCTCCACTTT.

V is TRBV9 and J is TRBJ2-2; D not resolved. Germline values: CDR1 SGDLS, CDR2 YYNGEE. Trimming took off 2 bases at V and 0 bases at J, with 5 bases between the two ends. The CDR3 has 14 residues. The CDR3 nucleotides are TGTGCCAGCAGCGTTGGCGCGAACACCGGGGAGCTGTTTTTT. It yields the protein CASSVGANTGELFF.

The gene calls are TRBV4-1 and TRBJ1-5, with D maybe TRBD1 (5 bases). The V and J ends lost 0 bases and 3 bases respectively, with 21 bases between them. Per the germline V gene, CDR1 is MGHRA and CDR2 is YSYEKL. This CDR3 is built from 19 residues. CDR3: CASSQDPAGAAAFNQPQHF. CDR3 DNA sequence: TGCGCCAGCAGCCAAGATCCCGCCGGGGCGGCCGCCTTCAATCAGCCCCAGCATTTT.

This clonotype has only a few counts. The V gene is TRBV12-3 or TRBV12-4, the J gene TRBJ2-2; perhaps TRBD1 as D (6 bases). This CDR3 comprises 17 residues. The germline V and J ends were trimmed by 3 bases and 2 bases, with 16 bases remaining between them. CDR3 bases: TGTGCCAGCAGTTTCTTATACCAGGGGAAAAACACCGGGGAGCTGTTTTTT. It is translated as CASSFLYQGKNTGELFF.